The 31 T cell receptor beta chains below were found in one sample sequenced in a study of graft-versus-host responses after intestinal transplantation. These receptors are not linked to any known antigen. Produced via immunoSEQ multiplex PCR; TCRdb's table is partial and in-frame only. The sample records 70,000 to 95,000 clones, approximately 92% being singletons. Sequenced material: unstimulated CD8+ T cells sorted from spleen or lymph node cells, taken before transplant. These receptors were obtained from a human donor who was the organ donor for an intestinal transplant.

V is TRBV6-5 and J is TRBJ2-7; 7 bases map to TRBD1. Per germline, CDR1 MNHEY and CDR2 SVGAGI. The J segment lost 3 bases and the V segment lost 7 bases, leaving 6 bases of the junction unmatched. This CDR3 comprises 13 residues. CDR3 sequence: CASTAGGGYEQYF. CDR3 in DNA: TGTGCCAGCACTGCAGGGGGTGGCTACGAGCAGTACTTC.

The rearrangement links TRBV4-3 to TRBJ2-1; 8 bases agree with TRBD2. This CDR3 contains 17 residues. Germline-derived CDR1 and CDR2 are LGHNA and YSLEER. Trimming at V came to 1 base and at J to 2 bases, leaving 7 bases not matched to a gene. The DNA of the CDR3 is TGCGCCAGCAGCCAAGGTTTTGTAGCGGGAACCTACAATGAGCAGTTCTTC. Encoded protein: CASSQGFVAGTYNEQFF.

This chain links TRBV13 with TRBJ2-7; TRBD1 might be the D (5 bases). The CDR3 runs 16 residues. Per germline, CDR1 PRHDT and CDR2 FYEKMQ (reference sequence). The V and J ends lost 0 bases and 3 bases respectively, with 15 bases between them. CDR3 in DNA: TGTGCCAGCAGCTTAGGGGGGTTGCAGGGCCACTACGAGCAGTACTTC. Translated, it gives CASSLGGLQGHYEQYF.

V usage is TRBV27 and J usage is TRBJ1-1; the match to TRBD1 covers 9 bases. The germline V gene encodes CDR1 MNHEY and CDR2 SMNVEV (reference sequence). The CDR3 is 14 residues long. V lost 6 bases, J lost 1 base, and 3 bases stayed unmatched. The CDR3 DNA sequence: TGTGCCAGCAGGCAGACAGGGGGGAACACTGAAGCTTTCTTT. Its translation is CASRQTGGNTEAFF.

This clone has just a few counts. DNA for the CDR3: TGTGCCAGCAGCTTGGAAATGGGACAGGGGGTAATAGGGCAGTACTTC. This encodes CASSLEMGQGVIGQYF. J is TRBJ2-7 and V is TRBV5-6, with 11 positions matching TRBD1. The junction had 11 bases not matched to a gene; V was cut back by 0 bases and J by 9 bases. CDR3 length: 16 amino acids. Germline-derived CDR1 and CDR2 are SGHDT and YYEEEE.

The J gene is TRBJ2-3, the V gene TRBV5-1; maybe TRBD2 (6 bases). Germline V gene lookup returns CDR1 SGHRS and CDR2 YFSETQ. The length of the CDR3 is 16 residues. The V and J ends lost 5 bases and 0 bases respectively, with 16 bases between them. The CDR3 nucleotides read TGCGCCAGCAGACAATCTGCCGGGACTAGCACAGATACGCAGTATTTT. This gives the protein CASRQSAGTSTDTQYF.

This clone has just a few counts. The chain couples TRBV30 to TRBJ1-4; TRBD1 is a possible D gene (5 bases). Germline loops: CDR1 GTSNPN, CDR2 SVGIG (reference sequence). The CDR3 consists of 14 residues. Trimming shortened V by 1 base and J by 7 bases, and 13 bases separated the two germline ends. Here the CDR3 reads CAWSEGGAGEKLFF. In DNA form, the CDR3 reads TGTGCCTGGAGTGAAGGAGGGGCCGGTGAAAAACTGTTTTTT.

This rearrangement joins TRBV6-1 to TRBJ2-2; D not certain. Germline values: CDR1 MNHNS, CDR2 SASEGT. V was cut by 6 bases and J by 6 bases, with 17 bases left in between. The CDR3 covers 15 residues. In DNA, the CDR3 is TGTGCCAGCAGCTTGTTACTCCAGGATCCCGGGGAGCTGTTTTTT. Amino acids: CASSLLLQDPGELFF.

V is TRBV5-1 and J is TRBJ2-5, with TRBD2 as a possible D gene (5 bases). The J call may not be correct, given that the DNA end is closer to TRBJ2-7. This CDR3 has 13 amino acids. Germline CDR1 is SGHRS and CDR2 is YFSETQ. In nucleotides, the CDR3 is TGCGCCAGCAGCTCCGGACTCAACTACGAGCAGTACTTC. Translating gives CASSSGLNYEQYF.

The chain carries TRBV7-9 and TRBJ2-3; D possibly corresponds to TRBD1 (6 bases). The V end was cut by 3 bases, the J end by 1 base, with 11 bases between. There are 15 residues in the CDR3. Germline values: CDR1 SEHNR, CDR2 FQNEAQ (reference sequence). In nucleotides, the CDR3 is TGTGCCAGCAGCTTCGGACAGATTGGCACAGATACGCAGTATTTT. Its protein is CASSFGQIGTDTQYF.

This clone was recorded only once. The V call is TRBV6-6, the J call TRBJ2-2; 10 bases are a match to TRBD2. Germline V gives CDR1 MNHNY, CDR2 SVGAGI (reference sequence). The CDR3 is 14 amino acids. J was trimmed by 3 bases and V by 8 bases; bases with no gene match: 3. The CDR3 sequence is CASSGLAHTGELFF. The CDR3 nucleotides are TGTGCCAGCTCGGGACTAGCGCACACCGGGGAGCTGTTTTTT.

The chain uses TRBV7-6 and TRBJ2-1; 7 bases are shared with TRBD1. Per germline, CDR1 SGHVS and CDR2 FNYEAQ. The CDR3 extends over 13 amino acids. The V gene end was trimmed by 5 bases and the J gene end by 9 bases; junction bases not matched to a gene: 7. CDR3 coding DNA: TGTGCCAGCAGCGCTATGACAGGGTTTGAGCAGTTCTTC. Protein: CASSAMTGFEQFF. Based on the CDR3 plus reference TRBV7-6 and TRBJ2-1, the full variable domain is GAGVSQSPRYKVTKRGQDVALRCDPISGHVSLYWYRQALGQGPEFLTYFNYEAQQDKSGLPNDRFSAERPEGSISTLTIQRTEQRDSAMYRCASSAMTGFEQFFGPGTRLTVL.

The CDR3 loop reads CASSSYGRWTVEDSYEQYF. DNA for the CDR3: TGTGCCAGCAGCTCTTATGGGCGATGGACAGTCGAAGACTCCTACGAGCAGTACTTC. V usage is TRBV7-8 and J usage is TRBJ2-7; D possibly corresponds to TRBD1 (6 bases). CDR3 size: 19 residues. Germline lookup yields CDR1 SGHVS and CDR2 FQNEAQ. V lost 4 bases and J lost 0, with 25 bases in between. The variable domain in full, with the rest retrieved from reference TRBV7-8 and TRBJ2-7, is GAGVSQSPRYKVAKRGQDVALRCDPISGHVSLFWYQQALGQGPEFLTYFQNEAQLDKSGLPSDRFFAERPEGSVSTLKIQRTQQEDSAVYLCASSSYGRWTVEDSYEQYFGPGTRLTVT.

As regards this clone: The germline gene is not matched at one end of the junction; a read error may be the cause. This CDR3 reads CACSRRIGQPQHF. CDR3 bases: TGCGCCTGCAGCAGGCGGATAGGTCAGCCCCAGCATTTT. The gene calls are TRBV4-1 and TRBJ1-5; unclear D gene. Germline-derived CDR1 and CDR2 are MGHRA and YSYEKL. The CDR3 length is 13 residues.

This chain joins TRBV27 and TRBJ2-7; no reliable D call. The CDR3 has 14 residues. CDR1 MNHEY and CDR2 SMNVEV come from the germline V gene (reference sequence). Trimming removed 2 bases from V and 7 bases from J, with 15 bases in between. This chain's CDR3 is CASSLGSFPREQYF. CDR3 bases: TGTGCCAGCAGTTTAGGTAGCTTTCCTCGGGAGCAGTACTTC.

V usage is TRBV14 and J usage is TRBJ2-1, with 9 positions matching TRBD2. The CDR3 spans 17 residues. Germline V gives CDR1 SGHDN, CDR2 FVKESK. Unmatched junction bases numbered 12, after V lost 3 bases and J lost 6 bases. Here the CDR3 DNA reads TGTGCCAGCAGCCACCCCACAGCACTAGCGGGCAGCAATGAGCAGTTCTTC. Translating gives CASSHPTALAGSNEQFF.

This chain uses TRBV5-4 with TRBJ2-3; D may be TRBD2 (7 bases). The germline V and J ends were trimmed by 3 bases and 8 bases, with 22 bases remaining between them. Germline CDR1 SGHNT, CDR2 YYREEE (reference sequence). This CDR3 contains 16 residues. CDR3 DNA sequence: TGTGCCAGCAGCTCACTAGGGGGGAGGGCCCCCTCTACGCAGTATTTT. As protein: CASSSLGGRAPSTQYF. Filled out from reference TRBV5-4 and TRBJ2-3, the complete variable domain reads ETGVTQSPTHLIKTRGQQVTLRCSSQSGHNTVSWYQQALGQGPQFIFQYYREEENGRGNFPPRFSGLQFPNYSSELNVNALELDDSALYLCASSSLGGRAPSTQYFGPGTRLTVL.

The V and J genes are TRBV7-6 and TRBJ2-6; 7 positions agree with TRBD2. The V segment lost 3 bases and the J segment 3 bases; nucleotides outside the gene matches: 8. The CDR3 loop spans 17 amino acids. The germline CDR1 and CDR2 sequences are SGHVS and FNYEAQ. The CDR3 sequence is CASSFPGRGYGANVLTF. The CDR3 DNA follows: TGTGCCAGCAGCTTCCCGGGGAGGGGATATGGGGCCAACGTCCTGACTTTC.

The chain is built from TRBV5-4 and TRBJ2-2; TRBD1 aligns across 7 bases. The trim removed 6 bases at V and 0 bases at J, leaving 14 bases unmatched. The germline CDR1 and CDR2 sequences are SGHNT and YYREEE (reference sequence). The CDR3 covers 18 residues. The CDR3 DNA reads TGTGCCAGCACAAAGCACAGGGGACCAGTTGCGAACACCGGGGAGCTGTTTTTT. This encodes CASTKHRGPVANTGELFF.

In DNA, the CDR3 is TGTGCCAGTAGTATCTCTACGTCCTACGAGCAGTACTTC. Translated: CASSISTSYEQYF. The chain is built from TRBV19 and TRBJ2-7; D is ambiguous. V dropped 3 bases and J dropped 1 base, with 7 bases sitting between them. Germline lookup yields CDR1 LNHDA and CDR2 SQIVND (reference sequence). CDR3 length: 13 amino acids.

The rearrangement joins TRBV27 to TRBJ1-3; D not certain. The CDR3 loop spans 16 amino acids. The germline V gene encodes CDR1 MNHEY and CDR2 SMNVEV (reference sequence). V lost 6 bases to trimming and J lost 0 bases, with 15 bases between them. CDR3 in amino acids: CASSPRGSGSGNTIYF. CDR3 bases: TGTGCCAGCAGCCCCCGCGGGTCTGGCTCTGGAAACACCATATATTTT.

The chain links TRBV7-9 to TRBJ2-1; 7 bases align to TRBD2. V was clipped by 5 bases and J by 5 bases; unmatched bases: 15. The CDR3 runs 17 residues. Germline assignment: CDR1 SEHNR and CDR2 FQNEAQ (reference sequence). CDR3 region: CASSASRLAGKNNEQFF. The CDR3 DNA follows: TGTGCCAGCAGCGCATCGAGATTAGCGGGTAAAAACAATGAGCAGTTCTTC.

The V gene is TRBV9, the J gene TRBJ1-2; 8 bases match TRBD1. The CDR3 covers 13 residues. CDR1 is SGDLS and CDR2 is YYNGEE in the germline V gene. V was clipped by 4 bases and J by 5 bases; unmatched bases: 4. CDR3 in DNA: TGTGCCAGCAGCCGGACAGGGTATTATGGCTACACCTTC. Translation: CASSRTGYYGYTF.

CDR3 DNA sequence: TGTGCTAGTGGTTTGGTTGGGCGGGGTTCTTACGAGCAGTACTTC. Translating gives CASGLVGRGSYEQYF. The chain employs TRBV12-5 and TRBJ2-5; D might be TRBD2 (6 bases). The J call may be incorrect, as the DNA end agrees better with TRBJ2-7. The CDR3 extends over 15 amino acids. Germline V lookup: CDR1 LGHNT, CDR2 FRNRAP.

The chain carries TRBV5-5 and TRBJ2-5; 11 bases agree with TRBD2. This CDR3 has 16 amino acids. With 0 bases clipped from V and 5 bases from J, the junction kept 6 bases outside the gene matches. CDR1 and CDR2 from the germline V gene are SGHKS and YYEKEE (reference sequence). The CDR3 DNA sequence: TGTGCCAGCAGCTTGGGGGGACTAGCGGTTGGGGAGACCCAGTACTTC. Encoded protein: CASSLGGLAVGETQYF.

V is TRBV28 and J is TRBJ2-3; D remains ambiguous. Germline CDR1 is MDHEN and CDR2 is SYDVKM. Trimming cost V 4 bases and J 4 bases, with 6 bases left between them. CDR3 length equals 12 residues. CDR3 sequence: CASSSYPDTQYF. For the CDR3, the DNA is TGTGCCAGCAGTTCCTACCCAGATACGCAGTATTTT.

This sequence joins TRBV27 and TRBJ2-7; possible D gene TRBD1, 7 bases. Germline V CDR1 and CDR2: MNHEY, SMNVEV (reference sequence). V shed 5 bases and J shed 0 bases, with 14 bases lying between them. The CDR3 is made up of 15 amino acids. The CDR3 protein is CASSPRGASSYEQYF. CDR3 bases: TGTGCCAGCAGTCCCAGGGGGGCCTCCTCCTACGAGCAGTACTTC.

The chain couples TRBV15 to TRBJ2-3; the D is unclear. Germline V gives CDR1 LNHNV, CDR2 YYDKDF (reference sequence). The CDR3 spans 14 residues. Trimming took off 5 bases at V and 3 bases at J, with 12 bases between the two ends. For the CDR3, the DNA is TGTGCCACCAGCTTTCCCTCGGTGACAGATACGCAGTATTTT. Amino acids: CATSFPSVTDTQYF.

The chain is built from TRBV27 and TRBJ2-3, with D possibly TRBD2 on 7 matching bases. This CDR3 comprises 14 residues. Trimming removed 5 bases from V and 10 bases from J, with 19 bases in between. Germline CDR1 reads MNHEY; CDR2 reads SMNVEV (reference sequence). This CDR3 reads CASSPEGGLAAQYF. CDR3 in DNA: TGTGCCAGCAGTCCAGAGGGGGGGCTTGCGGCGCAGTATTTT.

The chain links TRBV21-1 to TRBJ2-1; TRBD2, the table's D call, lacks a check against the DNA. TRBV21-1 is given as a pseudogene. This CDR3 region has 15 residues. The CDR3 region is CASSSFRDYSNEQFF. The CDR3, as DNA: TGTGCCAGCAGCTCATTCCGGGACTACTCCAATGAGCAGTTCTTC.

The rearrangement joins TRBV5-6 to TRBJ2-1; the match to TRBD2 covers 8 bases. The CDR3 loop spans 16 amino acids. Unmatched junction bases numbered 10, after V lost 1 base and J lost 7 bases. Germline V lookup: CDR1 SGHDT, CDR2 YYEEEE. CDR3 amino acids: CASSLKRASGYNEQFF. The DNA for the CDR3 is TGTGCCAGCAGCTTGAAGCGGGCTAGCGGGTATAATGAGCAGTTCTTC.